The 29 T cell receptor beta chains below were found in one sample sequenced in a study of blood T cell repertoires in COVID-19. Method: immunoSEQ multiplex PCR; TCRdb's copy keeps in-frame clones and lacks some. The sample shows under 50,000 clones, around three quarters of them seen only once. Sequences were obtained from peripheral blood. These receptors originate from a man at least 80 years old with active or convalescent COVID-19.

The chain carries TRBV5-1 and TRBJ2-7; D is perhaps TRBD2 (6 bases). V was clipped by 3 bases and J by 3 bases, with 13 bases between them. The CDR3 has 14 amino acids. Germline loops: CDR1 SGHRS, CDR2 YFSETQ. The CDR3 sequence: CASSSGTEGYEQYF. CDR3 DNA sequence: TGCGCCAGCAGCTCCGGGACGGAGGGCTACGAGCAGTACTTC.

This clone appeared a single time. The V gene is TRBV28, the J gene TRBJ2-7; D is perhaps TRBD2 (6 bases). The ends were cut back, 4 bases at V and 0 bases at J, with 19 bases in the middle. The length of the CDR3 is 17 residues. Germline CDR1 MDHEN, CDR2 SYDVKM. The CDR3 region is CASSSPSSGTSSYEQYF. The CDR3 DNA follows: TGTGCCAGCAGTTCCCCTAGTAGCGGAACGAGCTCCTACGAGCAGTACTTC.

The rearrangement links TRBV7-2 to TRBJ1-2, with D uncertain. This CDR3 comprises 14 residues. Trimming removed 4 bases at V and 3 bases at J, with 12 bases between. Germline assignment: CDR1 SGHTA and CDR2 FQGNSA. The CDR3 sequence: CASSSFEVDYGYTF. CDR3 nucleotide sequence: TGTGCCAGCAGCTCCTTTGAGGTCGACTATGGCTACACCTTC. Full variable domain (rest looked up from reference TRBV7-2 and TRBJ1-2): GAGVSQSPSNKVTEKGKDVELRCDPISGHTALYWYRQSLGQGLEFLIYFQGNSAPDKSGLPSDRFSAERTGGSVSTLTIQRTQQEDSAVYLCASSSFEVDYGYTFGSGTRLTVV.

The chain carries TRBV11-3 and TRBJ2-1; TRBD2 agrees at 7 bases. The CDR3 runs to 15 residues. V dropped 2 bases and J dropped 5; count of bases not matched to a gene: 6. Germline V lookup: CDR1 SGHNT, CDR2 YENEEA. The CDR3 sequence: CASSLNPGRDNEQFF. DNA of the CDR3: TGTGCCAGCAGCTTAAACCCAGGGAGGGACAATGAGCAGTTCTTC.

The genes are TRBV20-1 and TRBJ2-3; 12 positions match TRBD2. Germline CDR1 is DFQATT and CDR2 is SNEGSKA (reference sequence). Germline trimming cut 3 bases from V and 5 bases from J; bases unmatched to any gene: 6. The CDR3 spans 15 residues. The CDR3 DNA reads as TGCAGTGCTAGTAACCCGGGACTAGCGGGAGATACGCAGTATTTT. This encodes CSASNPGLAGDTQYF.

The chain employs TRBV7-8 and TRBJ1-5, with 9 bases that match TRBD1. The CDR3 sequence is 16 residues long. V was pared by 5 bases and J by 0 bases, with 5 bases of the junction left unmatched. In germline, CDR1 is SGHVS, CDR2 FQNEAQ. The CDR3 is CASSPWDRASNQPQHF. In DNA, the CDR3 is TGTGCCAGCAGCCCATGGGACAGGGCTAGCAATCAGCCCCAGCATTTT. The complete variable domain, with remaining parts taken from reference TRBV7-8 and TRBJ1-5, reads GAGVSQSPRYKVAKRGQDVALRCDPISGHVSLFWYQQALGQGPEFLTYFQNEAQLDKSGLPSDRFFAERPEGSVSTLKIQRTQQEDSAVYLCASSPWDRASNQPQHFGDGTRLSIL.

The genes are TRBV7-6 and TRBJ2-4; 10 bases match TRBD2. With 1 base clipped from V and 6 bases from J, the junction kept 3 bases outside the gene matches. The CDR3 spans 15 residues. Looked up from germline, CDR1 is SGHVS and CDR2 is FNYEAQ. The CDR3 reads CASSLGSGGANIQYF. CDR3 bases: TGTGCCAGCAGCTTAGGGAGCGGGGGGGCAAACATTCAGTACTTC.

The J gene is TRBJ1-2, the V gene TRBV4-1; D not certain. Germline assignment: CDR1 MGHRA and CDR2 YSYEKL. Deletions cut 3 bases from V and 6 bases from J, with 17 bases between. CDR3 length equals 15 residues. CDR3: CASSQATWRGNGYTF. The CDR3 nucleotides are TGCGCCAGCAGCCAGGCAACGTGGAGAGGGAATGGCTACACCTTC.

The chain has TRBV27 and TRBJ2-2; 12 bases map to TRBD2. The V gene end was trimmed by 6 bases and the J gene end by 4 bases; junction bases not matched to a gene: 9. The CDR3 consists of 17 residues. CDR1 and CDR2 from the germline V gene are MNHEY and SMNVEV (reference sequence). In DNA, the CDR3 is TGTGCCAGCAGGTCTAGCGGGGGGGCGCGAGGCACCGGGGAGCTGTTTTTT. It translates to CASRSSGGARGTGELFF.

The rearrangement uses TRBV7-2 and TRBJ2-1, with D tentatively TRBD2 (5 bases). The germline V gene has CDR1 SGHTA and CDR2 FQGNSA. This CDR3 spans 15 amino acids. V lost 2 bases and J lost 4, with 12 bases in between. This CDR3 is CASSLQAASYNEQFF. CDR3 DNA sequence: TGTGCCAGCAGCTTACAAGCGGCCTCATACAATGAGCAGTTCTTC.

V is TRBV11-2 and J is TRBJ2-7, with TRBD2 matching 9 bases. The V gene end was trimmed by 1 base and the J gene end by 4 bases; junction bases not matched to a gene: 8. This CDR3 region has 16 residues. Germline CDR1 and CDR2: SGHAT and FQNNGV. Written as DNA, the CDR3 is TGTGCCAGCAGCTTAGGTAGGGTAGCGGGAGATTACGAGCAGTACTTC. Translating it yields CASSLGRVAGDYEQYF.

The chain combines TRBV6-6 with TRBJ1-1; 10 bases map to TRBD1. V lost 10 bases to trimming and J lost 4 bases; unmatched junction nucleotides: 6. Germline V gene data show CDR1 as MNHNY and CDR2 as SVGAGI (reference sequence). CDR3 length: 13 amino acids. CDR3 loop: CATQGQGFTEAFF. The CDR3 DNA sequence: TGTGCCACCCAGGGACAGGGGTTCACTGAAGCTTTCTTT.

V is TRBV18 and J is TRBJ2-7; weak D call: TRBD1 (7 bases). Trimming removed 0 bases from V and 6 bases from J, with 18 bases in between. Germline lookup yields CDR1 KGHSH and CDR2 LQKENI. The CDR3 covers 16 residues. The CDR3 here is CASSPPDKTGRPEQYF. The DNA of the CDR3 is TGTGCCAGCTCACCACCGGACAAGACAGGGAGGCCCGAGCAGTACTTC.

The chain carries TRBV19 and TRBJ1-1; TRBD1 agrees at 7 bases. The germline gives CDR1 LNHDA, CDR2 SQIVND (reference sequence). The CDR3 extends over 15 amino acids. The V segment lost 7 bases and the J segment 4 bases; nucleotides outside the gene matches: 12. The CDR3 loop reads CASTGPGGPSTEAFF. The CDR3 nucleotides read TGTGCCAGTACCGGTCCAGGGGGGCCGAGCACTGAAGCTTTCTTT.

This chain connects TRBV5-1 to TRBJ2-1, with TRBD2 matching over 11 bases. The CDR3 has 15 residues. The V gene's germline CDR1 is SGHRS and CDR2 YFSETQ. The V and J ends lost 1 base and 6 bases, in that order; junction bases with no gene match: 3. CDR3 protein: CASSLTSGSPNEQFF. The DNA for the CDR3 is TGCGCCAGCAGCTTGACTAGCGGGAGTCCCAATGAGCAGTTCTTC.

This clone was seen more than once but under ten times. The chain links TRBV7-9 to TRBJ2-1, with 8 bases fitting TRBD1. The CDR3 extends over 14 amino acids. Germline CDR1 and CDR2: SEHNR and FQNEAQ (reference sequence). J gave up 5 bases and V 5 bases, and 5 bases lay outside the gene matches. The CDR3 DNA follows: TGTGCCAGCAGCCCGCTGACAGGGGACAATGAGCAGTTCTTC. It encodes CASSPLTGDNEQFF.

This chain's CDR3 is CASSYSGEAGGLYYNEQFF. CDR3 nucleotides: TGTGCCAGCAGTTACTCGGGTGAAGCGGGGGGGTTGTACTACAATGAGCAGTTCTTC. This rearrangement joins TRBV6-2 or TRBV6-3 to TRBJ2-1; 10 bases are a match to TRBD2. Germline CDR1 and CDR2: MNHEY and SVGEGT. J was trimmed by 3 bases and V by 0 bases; bases with no gene match: 11. The CDR3 is made up of 19 amino acids.

The CDR3 here is CASSLAGQGTGYTF. The CDR3 DNA sequence: TGTGCCAGCAGTTTAGCGGGACAGGGGACTGGCTACACCTTC. The chain recombines TRBV27 with TRBJ1-2; 10 bases are a match to TRBD1. Germline trimming cut 2 bases from V and 7 bases from J; bases unmatched to any gene: 4. Germline V gives CDR1 MNHEY, CDR2 SMNVEV (reference sequence). The length of the CDR3 is 14 residues.

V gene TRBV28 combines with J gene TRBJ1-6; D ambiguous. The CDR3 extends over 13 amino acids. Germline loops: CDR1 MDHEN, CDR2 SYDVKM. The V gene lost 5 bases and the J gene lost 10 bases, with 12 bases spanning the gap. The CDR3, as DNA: TGTGCCAGCAGTCCTAGACTTTTGTCACCCCTCCACTTT. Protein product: CASSPRLLSPLHF.

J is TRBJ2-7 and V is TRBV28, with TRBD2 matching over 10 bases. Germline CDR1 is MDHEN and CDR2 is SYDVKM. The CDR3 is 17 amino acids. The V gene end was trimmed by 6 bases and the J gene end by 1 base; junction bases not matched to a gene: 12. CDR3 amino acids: CASSTPFGTSASYEQYF. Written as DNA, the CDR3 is TGTGCCAGCAGCACCCCTTTTGGGACTAGCGCGTCCTACGAGCAGTACTTC.

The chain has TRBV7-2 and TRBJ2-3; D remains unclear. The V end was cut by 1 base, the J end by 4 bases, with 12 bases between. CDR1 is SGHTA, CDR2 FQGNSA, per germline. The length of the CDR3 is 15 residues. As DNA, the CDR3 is TGTGCCAGCAGCTTAGTGTCTTTAACGGCAGATACGCAGTATTTT. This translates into CASSLVSLTADTQYF.

The chain's CDR3 is CAISESQGTDTQYF. The CDR3 nucleotides read TGTGCCATCAGTGAGTCTCAGGGCACAGATACGCAGTATTTT. The chain combines TRBV10-3 with TRBJ2-3; no definite D call. Germline V gene lookup returns CDR1 ENHRY and CDR2 SYGVKD. CDR3 length: 14 residues. Trimming pared 0 bases from V and 1 base from J, leaving 5 bases between.

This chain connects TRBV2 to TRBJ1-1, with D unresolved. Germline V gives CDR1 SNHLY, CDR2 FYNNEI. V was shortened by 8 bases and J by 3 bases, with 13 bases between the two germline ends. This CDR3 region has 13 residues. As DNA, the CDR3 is TGTGCCAGCTCACTTACTACGGACACTGAAGCTTTCTTT. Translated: CASSLTTDTEAFF.

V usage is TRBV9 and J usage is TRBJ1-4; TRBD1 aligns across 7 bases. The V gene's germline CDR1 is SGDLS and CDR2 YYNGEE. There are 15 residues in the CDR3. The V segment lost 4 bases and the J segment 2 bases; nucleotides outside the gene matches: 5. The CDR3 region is CASSSGTATNEKLFF. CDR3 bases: TGTGCCAGCAGCAGTGGGACAGCTACTAATGAAAAACTGTTTTTT.

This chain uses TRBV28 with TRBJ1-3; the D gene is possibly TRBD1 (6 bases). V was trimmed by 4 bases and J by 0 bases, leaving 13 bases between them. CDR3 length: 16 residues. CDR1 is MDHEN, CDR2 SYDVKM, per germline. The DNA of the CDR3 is TGTGCCAGCAGTTCCTTACTACAGGGCTCTGGAAACACCATATATTTT. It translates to CASSSLLQGSGNTIYF.

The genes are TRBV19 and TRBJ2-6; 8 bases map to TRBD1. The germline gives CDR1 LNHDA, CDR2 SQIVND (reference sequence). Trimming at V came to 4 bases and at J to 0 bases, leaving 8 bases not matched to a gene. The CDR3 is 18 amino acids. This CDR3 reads CASSTLTGDFSGANVLTF. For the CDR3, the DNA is TGTGCCAGTAGTACCCTGACAGGGGATTTCTCTGGGGCCAACGTCCTGACTTTC. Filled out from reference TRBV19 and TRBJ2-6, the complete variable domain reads DGGITQSPKYLFRKEGQNVTLSCEQNLNHDAMYWYRQDPGQGLRLIYYSQIVNDFQKGDIAEGYSVSREKKESFPLTVTSAQKNPTAFYLCASSTLTGDFSGANVLTFGAGSRLTVL.

The CDR3 region is CASSHRQFYEQYF. The CDR3 coding sequence is TGTGCCAGCAGCCACCGACAGTTCTACGAGCAGTACTTC. J is TRBJ2-7 and V is TRBV6-2 or TRBV6-3, with D possibly matching TRBD1 (5 bases). The germline V and J ends were trimmed by 6 bases and 3 bases, with 12 bases remaining between them. This CDR3 comprises 13 residues. Germline lookup yields CDR1 MNHEY and CDR2 SVGEGT.

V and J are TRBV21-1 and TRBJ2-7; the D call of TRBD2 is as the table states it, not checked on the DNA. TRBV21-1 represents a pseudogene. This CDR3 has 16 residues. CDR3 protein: CASSKEKGVVPYEQYF. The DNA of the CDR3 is TGTGCCAGCAGCAAAGAAAAGGGAGTTGTCCCCTACGAGCAGTACTTC.

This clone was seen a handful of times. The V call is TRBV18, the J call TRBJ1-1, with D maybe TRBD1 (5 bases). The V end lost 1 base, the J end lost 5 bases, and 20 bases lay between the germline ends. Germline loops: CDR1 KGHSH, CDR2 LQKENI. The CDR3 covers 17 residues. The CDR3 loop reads CASSPRGTGMGTTEAFF. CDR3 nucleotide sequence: TGTGCCAGCTCACCACGGGGAACAGGAATGGGGACTACTGAAGCTTTCTTT. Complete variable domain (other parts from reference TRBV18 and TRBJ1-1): NAGVMQNPRHLVRRRGQEARLRCSPMKGHSHVYWYRQLPEEGLKFMVYLQKENIIDESGMPKERFSAEFPKEGPSILRIQQVVRGDSAAYFCASSPRGTGMGTTEAFFGQGTRLTVV.